The 8 T cell receptor beta chains presented below share a single source sample, sequenced in a study of T cells in Graves' hyperthyroidism and ophthalmopathy. The investigators amplified TCR beta CDR3 regions from RNA transcripts. During a first-round RT-PCR of the TCR CDR3, the HTBI primer set was used. TCRdb fed the multiplex PCR reads into MiXCR, producing one record per CDR3 protein. The table records about 640,000 distinct CDR3 sequences, less than 25% of them present only once. Sequencing input: blood. These receptors were taken from a man younger than 40 with Graves' ophthalmopathy.

This clonotype was seen only a few times. The chain uses TRBV7-9 and TRBJ2-5; either TRBD1 or TRBD2 may supply D (6 bases each). The V gene lost 5 bases and the J gene lost 2 bases, with 15 bases spanning the gap. This CDR3 is built from 15 residues. Germline V CDR1 and CDR2: SEHNR, FQNEAQ (reference sequence). This chain's CDR3 is CASSRGGFLQETQYF. CDR3 nucleotide sequence: TGTGCCAGCAGCCGAGGGGGGTTCCTTCAAGAGACCCAGTACTTC.

This clonotype was seen at least ten times. The rearrangement links TRBV15 to TRBJ2-3; D unresolved. The CDR3 length is 14 residues. Trimming cost V 1 base and J 0 bases, with 5 bases left between them. The germline V gene has CDR1 LNHNV and CDR2 YYDKDF (reference sequence). In DNA, the CDR3 is TGTGCCACCAGCAGAGGTATTAGCACAGATACGCAGTATTTT. Amino acid sequence: CATSRGISTDTQYF.

This clonotype came up a few times. V and J are TRBV11-1 and TRBJ2-1; D is undetermined. The CDR3 contains 14 residues. V lost 2 bases and J 2 bases, leaving 7 bases between the germline ends. Looked up from germline, CDR1 is SGHAT and CDR2 is FQDESV (reference sequence). The CDR3 bases are TGTGCCAGCAGCTTAATCGCCGCCTACAATGAGCAGTTCTTC. Translating gives CASSLIAAYNEQFF.

This clonotype has a handful of counts. The chain recombines TRBV6-5 with TRBJ2-7; no definite D call. Trimming shortened V by 0 bases and J by 3 bases, and 12 bases separated the two germline ends. The CDR3 extends over 15 amino acids. Per the germline V gene, CDR1 is MNHEY and CDR2 is SVGAGI. CDR3: CASSYSNDLGYEQYF. The CDR3 DNA reads as TGTGCCAGCAGTTACTCGAATGATCTTGGCTACGAGCAGTACTTC.

With respect to this clonotype: The final CDR3 position lacks the conserved phenylalanine or tryptophan, pointing to a likely read error. The chain employs TRBV2 and TRBJ1-3; a possible D gene is TRBD1 (6 bases). The germline CDR1 and CDR2 sequences are SNHLY and FYNNEI. V lost 5 bases to trimming and J lost 1 base, with 12 bases between them. This CDR3 region has 15 residues. The CDR3 loop is CASSPGHPSGNTIYS. CDR3 nucleotides: TGTGCCAGCAGTCCGGGACATCCATCTGGAAACACCATATATTCT.

This clonotype was counted only a few times. The rearrangement joins TRBV6-1 to TRBJ2-5; 9 positions match TRBD2. CDR1 and CDR2 from the germline V gene are MNHNS and SASEGT. The CDR3 length is 13 residues. Trimming took 9 bases from V and 3 from J; bases not matched to a gene: 5. CDR3 coding DNA: TGTGCCAGTATGGCGGGAGGGGAAGAGACCCAGTACTTC. This codes for CASMAGGEETQYF.

This clonotype occurred a few times. This chain connects TRBV7-3 to TRBJ2-7; D is undetermined. Trimming cost V 6 bases and J 4 bases, with 22 bases left between them. The CDR3 spans 16 residues. Looked up from germline, CDR1 is SGHTA and CDR2 is FQGTGA. Here the CDR3 reads CASRLTMGRSWYEQYF. CDR3 nucleotide sequence: TGTGCCAGCAGACTTACGATGGGTAGGTCCTGGTACGAGCAGTACTTC.

In its sample, this clonotype was seen many times. This chain links TRBV28 with TRBJ2-1, with 9 nucleotides matching TRBD1. With 7 bases clipped from V and 3 bases from J, the junction kept 13 bases outside the gene matches. The V gene's germline CDR1 is MDHEN and CDR2 SYDVKM. The CDR3 length is 17 residues. CDR3 residues: CASKPWEGQGVYNEQFF. The CDR3 bases are TGTGCCAGCAAGCCGTGGGAGGGACAGGGAGTCTACAATGAGCAGTTCTTC. The whole variable domain, remainder taken from reference TRBV28 and TRBJ2-1, is DVKVTQSSRYLVKRTGEKVFLECVQDMDHENMFWYRQDPGLGLRLIYFSYDVKMKEKGDIPEGYSVSREKKERFSLILESASTNQTSMYLCASKPWEGQGVYNEQFFGPGTRLTVL.